This TCR beta chain was documented in a study of blood T cell repertoires in COVID-19. Study-wide background: From the United States, Italy and Spain came samples of acute and convalescent COVID-19.

While infection was still active, Seattle patients were enrolled and then followed longitudinally. Libraries were prepared by immunoSEQ multiplex PCR; TCRdb keeps only in-frame clonotypes and omits some of them. Among roughly 23,000 clones, less than 90% were seen once, and the ten largest hold 27%. Germline CDR1 reads GTSNPN; CDR2 reads SVGIG (reference sequence). This CDR3 comprises 13 residues. Trimming cost V 6 bases and J 4 bases, with 15 bases left between them. This clone occurred a few times. The sample was peripheral blood. This receptor was obtained from a man between 65 and 79 years old with COVID-19, enrolled during active disease. The chain carries TRBV30 and TRBJ1-2; no clear D gene. CDR3 loop: CACSSGDAYGYTF. CDR3 coding DNA: TGTGCCTGCTCCTCAGGCGACGCCTATGGCTACACCTTC.